This TCR beta chain was sequenced during a study of blood T cell repertoires in COVID-19. For the study at large: T cells, B-cell-depleted T cells, or PBMCs provided the cDNA or gDNA that served as material.

After removal of 4 bases from V and 5 bases from J, the junction contained 6 bases not matched to a gene. The CDR3 runs 14 residues. Germline CDR1 and CDR2: SGHTA and FQGTGA. This clone was seen once. In the study's own analysis: Estimation of nucleated cell counts relied on the amplification of reference gene primers. Sequencing was performed with immunoSEQ multiplex PCR; in TCRdb, only in-frame clones are kept and a portion is missing. V and J calls and clone size are as listed in that table; D and trimming were resolved from the DNA. The data contain about 160,000 clones, approximately 86% of them seen just once; the ten biggest clones take up 3% to 4.5%.

The chain recombines TRBV7-3 with TRBJ2-3, with 7 bases fitting TRBD1. The sample was peripheral blood. The clonotype originates from a woman aged 60-70 years who had recovered from COVID-19. In DNA, the CDR3 is TGTGCCAGCAGCTCGACAGGGTTGGGAGATACGCAGTATTTT. Amino acids: CASSSTGLGDTQYF.